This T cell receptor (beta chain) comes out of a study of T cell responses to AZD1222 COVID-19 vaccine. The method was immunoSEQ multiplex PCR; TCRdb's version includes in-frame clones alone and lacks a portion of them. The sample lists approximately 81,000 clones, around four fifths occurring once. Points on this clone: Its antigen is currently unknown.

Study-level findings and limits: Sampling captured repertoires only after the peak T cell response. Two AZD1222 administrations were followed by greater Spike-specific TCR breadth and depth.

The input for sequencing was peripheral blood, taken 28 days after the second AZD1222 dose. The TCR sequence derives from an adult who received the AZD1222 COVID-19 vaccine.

CDR3 in amino acids: CASGGALRYNEQFF. The DNA for the CDR3 is TGTGCCAGCGGGGGGGCCCTACGGTACAATGAGCAGTTCTTC. The chain carries TRBV19 and TRBJ2-1, with 8 positions matching TRBD2. V lost 9 bases and J lost 4; bases outside the gene matches: 8. Per the germline V gene, CDR1 is LNHDA and CDR2 is SQIVND (reference sequence). The CDR3 contains 14 residues. Looking up the rest from reference TRBV19 and TRBJ2-1 gives the full variable domain: DGGITQSPKYLFRKEGQNVTLSCEQNLNHDAMYWYRQDPGQGLRLIYYSQIVNDFQKGDIAEGYSVSREKKESFPLTVTSAQKNPTAFYLCASGGALRYNEQFFGPGTRLTVL.